The 25 T cell receptor beta chains in this list originate from one sample, sequenced in a study of blood T cell repertoires in COVID-19. Sequencing used immunoSEQ multiplex PCR; TCRdb keeps in-frame clones, though not all of them. The table lists over 150,000 clones, over 70% of them singletons. Specimen: peripheral blood. The receptor set was obtained from a middle-aged woman with COVID-19, enrolled during active disease.

V is TRBV6-5 and J is TRBJ1-3; 8 bases fit TRBD1. This CDR3 has 14 residues. With V trimmed by 6 bases and J by 4 bases, 5 bases remained unmatched. Germline CDR1 and CDR2: MNHEY and SVGAGI. The CDR3 region has the DNA TGTGCCAGCAGAAAGGGACAGGTGGGAAACACCATATATTTT. It is translated as CASRKGQVGNTIYF.

The V call is TRBV3-1 (or the pseudogene TRBV3-2), the J call TRBJ2-5, with 8 nucleotides matching TRBD2. This CDR3 is 16 amino acids long. V dropped 4 bases and J dropped 8; count of bases not matched to a gene: 15. Germline V gene lookup returns CDR1 LGHDT and CDR2 YNNKEL (reference sequence). CDR3 residues: CASSPGGRGVFGTQYF. The CDR3 bases are TGTGCCAGCAGCCCGGGGGGGAGGGGCGTATTTGGCACCCAGTACTTC.

This chain connects TRBV6-6 to TRBJ1-2; D is possibly TRBD1 (6 bases). The CDR3 length is 14 residues. Germline CDR1 is MNHNY and CDR2 is SVGAGI (reference sequence). V was clipped by 6 bases and J by 2 bases, with 13 bases between them. CDR3 in DNA: TGTGCCAGCAGGACCCCGACAGGCAACTATGGCTACACCTTC. Translation gives CASRTPTGNYGYTF.

The chain combines TRBV9 with TRBJ1-2, with D perhaps matching TRBD1 (6 bases). Germline CDR1 and CDR2: SGDLS and YYNGEE. The CDR3 extends over 16 amino acids. V was pared by 0 bases and J by 8 bases, with 20 bases between. The CDR3: CASSVESTGLLGGYTF. DNA for the CDR3: TGTGCCAGCAGCGTAGAGTCGACAGGCCTTCTAGGGGGCTACACCTTC. The full variable domain, in which reference TRBV9 and TRBJ1-2 provide the parts outside the CDR3, is DSGVTQTPKHLITATGQRVTLRCSPRSGDLSVYWYQQSLDQGLQFLIQYYNGEERAKGNILERFSAQQFPDLHSELNLSSLELGDSALYFCASSVESTGLLGGYTFGSGTRLTVV.

This clone occurred once. The genes are TRBV19 and TRBJ2-2, with 7 bases that match TRBD1. Trimming at V came to 3 bases and at J to 7 bases, leaving 8 bases not matched to a gene. The CDR3 contains 15 residues. In germline, CDR1 is LNHDA, CDR2 SQIVND (reference sequence). CDR3 loop: CASSIPSQGVGELFF. The DNA of the CDR3 is TGTGCCAGTAGTATCCCCTCTCAGGGGGTCGGGGAGCTGTTTTTT.

The chain employs TRBV24-1 and TRBJ1-3, with D maybe TRBD2 (6 bases). The J call may be faulty, since TRBJ2-2 better matches the DNA end. This CDR3 comprises 15 residues. Germline V lookup: CDR1 KGHDR, CDR2 SFDVKD. The CDR3 DNA is TGTGCCACCAGTGATTTGGGAGGGACGGCCGGGGAGCTGTTTTTT. Translated: CATSDLGGTAGELFF.

The chain couples TRBV27 to TRBJ2-5; D remains ambiguous. This CDR3 is 13 amino acids long. Germline assignment: CDR1 MNHEY and CDR2 SMNVEV (reference sequence). V gave up 0 bases and J gave up 4 bases, with 6 bases separating them. CDR3 region: CASSLSVGETQYF. The CDR3 region has the DNA TGTGCCAGCAGTTTATCAGTCGGAGAGACCCAGTACTTC.

The chain couples TRBV18 to TRBJ1-4, with D possibly TRBD1 on 6 matching bases. CDR3 length equals 15 residues. Germline loops: CDR1 KGHSH, CDR2 LQKENI. Trimming removed 6 bases from V and 8 bases from J, with 19 bases in between. The CDR3 bases are TGTGCCAGCTCCCCTGTGACAGGCGGATCAGAAAAACTGTTTTTT. Translation: CASSPVTGGSEKLFF.

This chain uses TRBV4-1 with TRBJ2-2; 12 bases are shared with TRBD2. Unmatched junction bases numbered 5, after V lost 4 bases and J lost 5 bases. The CDR3 sequence is 16 residues long. The germline CDR1 and CDR2 sequences are MGHRA and YSYEKL. CDR3 in DNA: TGCGCCAGCAGCCCGATGCTAGCGGGAGGGACCGGGGAGCTGTTTTTT. Amino acids: CASSPMLAGGTGELFF.

This clone has a count of ten or more. The V call is TRBV6-6, the J call TRBJ2-2; no reliable D call. CDR1 and CDR2 (germline): MNHNY, SVGAGI (reference sequence). The CDR3 covers 12 residues. Trimming took 2 bases from V and 7 from J, leaving 5 bases between them. The CDR3, as DNA: TGTGCCAGCAGTTACGGCGGCGGGGAGCTGTTTTTT. This sequence encodes CASSYGGGELFF.

The chain employs TRBV5-1 and TRBJ1-1, with 9 bases lining up with TRBD1. CDR3 length equals 15 residues. V lost 4 bases and J lost 2; bases outside the gene matches: 6. Germline V gives CDR1 SGHRS, CDR2 YFSETQ. This chain's CDR3 is CASSVHRGPNTEAFF. The CDR3 nucleotides read TGCGCCAGCAGCGTCCACAGGGGGCCCAACACTGAAGCTTTCTTT.

V is TRBV28 and J is TRBJ1-5; D may be TRBD1 (5 bases). V lost 7 bases and J lost 6, with 10 bases in between. The CDR3 is 12 residues long. Looked up from germline, CDR1 is MDHEN and CDR2 is SYDVKM. The CDR3 sequence is CASTPGLQPQHF. CDR3 in DNA: TGTGCCAGCACTCCAGGGCTTCAGCCCCAGCATTTT. Based on the CDR3 plus reference TRBV28 and TRBJ1-5, the full variable domain is DVKVTQSSRYLVKRTGEKVFLECVQDMDHENMFWYRQDPGLGLRLIYFSYDVKMKEKGDIPEGYSVSREKKERFSLILESASTNQTSMYLCASTPGLQPQHFGDGTRLSIL.

The V gene is TRBV24-1, the J gene TRBJ1-2, with D possibly being TRBD1 (5 bases). The CDR3 loop spans 14 amino acids. Between the trimmed V and J ends, which lost 4 bases and 8 bases, there was a span of 16 bases. CDR1 is KGHDR and CDR2 is SFDVKD in the germline V gene. The CDR3 nucleotides are TGTGCCACCAGTGAGGAGTCGAGGGGAGGCGGCTACACCTTC. It yields the protein CATSEESRGGGYTF.

The rearrangement uses TRBV9 and TRBJ2-1, with 9 bases identical to TRBD2. Germline loops: CDR1 SGDLS, CDR2 YYNGEE. The CDR3 is 16 residues long. Trimming took 3 bases from V and 7 from J; bases not matched to a gene: 11. CDR3 bases: TGTGCCAGCAGCGCTTTGGGACTAGCTACGGGTAATGAGCAGTTCTTC. It specifies CASSALGLATGNEQFF. The full variable domain, completed using reference TRBV9 and TRBJ2-1, is DSGVTQTPKHLITATGQRVTLRCSPRSGDLSVYWYQQSLDQGLQFLIQYYNGEERAKGNILERFSAQQFPDLHSELNLSSLELGDSALYFCASSALGLATGNEQFFGPGTRLTVL.

The rearrangement joins TRBV5-5 to TRBJ2-3; a weak D match, TRBD1 (5 bases). The CDR3 has 13 amino acids. CDR1 and CDR2 from the germline V gene are SGHKS and YYEKEE (reference sequence). V lost 2 bases to trimming and J lost 4 bases, with 8 bases between them. In DNA, the CDR3 is TGTGCCAGCAGCTTTCAGGGATCAGATACGCAGTATTTT. Translation gives CASSFQGSDTQYF.

This chain uses TRBV5-1 with TRBJ1-1; 7 nucleotides line up with TRBD1. CDR3 length: 14 residues. With 4 bases clipped from V and 4 bases from J, the junction kept 7 bases outside the gene matches. Looked up from germline, CDR1 is SGHRS and CDR2 is YFSETQ. CDR3 residues: CASSLWTGGTEAFF. CDR3 bases: TGCGCCAGCAGCCTATGGACAGGAGGCACTGAAGCTTTCTTT.

J is TRBJ2-7 and V is TRBV7-9, with D possibly being TRBD2 (6 bases). The CDR3 runs to 13 residues. CDR1 and CDR2 (germline): SEHNR, FQNEAQ (reference sequence). V lost 5 bases to trimming and J lost 7 bases, with 15 bases between them. The CDR3 loop reads CASSELRGWEQYF. CDR3 bases: TGTGCCAGCAGCGAATTACGGGGGTGGGAGCAGTACTTC.

This clone showed up just once. J is TRBJ1-4 and V is TRBV7-8; 10 bases line up with TRBD1. This CDR3 region has 15 residues. Germline CDR1 SGHVS, CDR2 FQNEAQ. V shed 7 bases, J shed 12 bases, and the junction held 14 bases outside the gene matches. DNA for the CDR3: TGTGCCAGCACCCCGCGAGGGGGACAGGGGAGGCAACTGTTTTTT. As protein: CASTPRGGQGRQLFF.

This clone has just a few counts. This rearrangement joins TRBV24-1 to TRBJ1-2; 12 bases are shared with TRBD1. CDR1 KGHDR and CDR2 SFDVKD come from the germline V gene. Losses at the gene ends were 7 bases for V and 8 bases for J; bases not matched to a gene: 10. This CDR3 region has 15 residues. This CDR3 reads CATRGTGGLLEGYTF. CDR3 DNA: TGTGCCACCAGGGGGACAGGGGGCCTCCTAGAGGGCTACACCTTC.

V and J are TRBV3-1 (or the pseudogene TRBV3-2) and TRBJ2-1, with unresolved D. V lost 4 bases to trimming and J lost 4 bases, with 5 bases between them. CDR3 length: 12 amino acids. Germline V lookup: CDR1 LGHDT, CDR2 YNNKEL (reference sequence). The CDR3 coding sequence is TGTGCCAGCAGCCCCAAATACAATGAGCAGTTCTTC. The encoded protein is CASSPKYNEQFF.

The chain employs TRBV25-1 and TRBJ2-2, with 8 bases identical to TRBD2. CDR1 MGHDK and CDR2 SYGVNS come from the germline V gene. This CDR3 has 16 amino acids. J was trimmed by 4 bases and V by 5 bases; bases with no gene match: 9. This chain's CDR3 is CASSSRSGRSTGELFF. The CDR3 DNA sequence: TGTGCCAGCAGTAGCAGGAGCGGGAGAAGCACCGGGGAGCTGTTTTTT.

The chain has TRBV29-1 and TRBJ1-5; D possibly corresponds to TRBD1 (5 bases). Germline-derived CDR1 and CDR2 are SQVTM and ANQGSEA. The CDR3 totals 13 residues. Trimming shortened V by 4 bases and J by 3 bases, and 10 bases separated the two germline ends. Written as DNA, the CDR3 is TGCAGCGTTGCAGACAGTGACAATCAGCCCCAGCATTTT. Its translation: CSVADSDNQPQHF. Filled out from reference TRBV29-1 and TRBJ1-5, the complete variable domain reads SAVISQKPSRDICQRGTSLTIQCQVDSQVTMMFWYRQQPGQSLTLIATANQGSEATYESGFVIDKFPISRPNLTFSTLTVSNMSPEDSSIYLCSVADSDNQPQHFGDGTRLSIL.

The chain has TRBV9 and TRBJ2-1, with 9 nucleotides matching TRBD1. Germline V lookup: CDR1 SGDLS, CDR2 YYNGEE. Trimming took 4 bases from V and 4 from J; bases not matched to a gene: 18. The CDR3 extends over 19 amino acids. The CDR3 protein is CASSPRTGEVYALYNEQFF. CDR3 nucleotide sequence: TGTGCCAGCAGCCCCCGGACAGGGGAAGTTTATGCCCTATACAATGAGCAGTTCTTC.

This clone has a handful of counts. The rearrangement uses TRBV6-1 and TRBJ2-7; TRBD2 aligns across 9 bases. CDR3 length: 15 residues. After removal of 0 bases from V and 2 bases from J, the junction contained 2 bases not matched to a gene. Per germline, CDR1 MNHNS and CDR2 SASEGT. In DNA, the CDR3 is TGTGCCAGCAGTGAAGCTAGCGGGGGACCCTACGAGCAGTACTTC. Translated, it gives CASSEASGGPYEQYF.

The V and J genes are TRBV5-1 and TRBJ2-6; 8 bases fit TRBD1. This CDR3 has 17 residues. Germline V gene data show CDR1 as SGHRS and CDR2 as YFSETQ. With V trimmed by 0 bases and J by 4 bases, 6 bases remained unmatched. The CDR3 sequence: CASSLGDRGYGANVLTF. In DNA, the CDR3 is TGCGCCAGCAGCTTGGGAGACAGGGGTTACGGGGCCAACGTCCTGACTTTC.